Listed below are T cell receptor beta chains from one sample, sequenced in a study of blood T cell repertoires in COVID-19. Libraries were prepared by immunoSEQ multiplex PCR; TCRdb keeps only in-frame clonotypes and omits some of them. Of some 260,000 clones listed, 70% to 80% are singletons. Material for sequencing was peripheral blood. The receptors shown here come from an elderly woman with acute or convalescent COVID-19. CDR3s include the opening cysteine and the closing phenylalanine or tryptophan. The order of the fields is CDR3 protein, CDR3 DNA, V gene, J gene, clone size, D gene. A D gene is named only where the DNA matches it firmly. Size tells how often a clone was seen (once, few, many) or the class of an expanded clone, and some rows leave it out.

CASSAGTSNTGELFF	TGTGCCAGCTCAGCCGGGACATCGAACACCGGGGAGCTGTTTTTT	TRBV18	TRBJ2-2	-	-
CASNRGTGELFF	TGTGCCAGCAATCGGGGAACCGGGGAGCTGTTTTTT	TRBV6-5	TRBJ2-2	-	-
CASSVTGIWDEQFF	TGTGCCAGCAGCGTCACAGGGATTTGGGATGAGCAGTTCTTC	TRBV9	TRBJ2-1	-	-
CASSLATRGRAFF	TGTGCCAGCAGCTTAGCGACCAGGGGGCGAGCTTTCTTT	TRBV7-9	TRBJ1-1	-	TRBD1
CASSYSLYEQYF	TGTGCCAGCAGTTATTCCCTTTACGAGCAGTACTTC	TRBV6-6	TRBJ2-7	-	-
CASTPGGETQYF	TGTGCCAGCACCCCAGGGGGCGAGACCCAGTACTTC	TRBV16	TRBJ2-5	-	TRBD1
CASSLVGGQGTEAFF	TGTGCCAGCAGCTTAGTTGGGGGACAGGGGACTGAAGCTTTCTTT	TRBV7-2	TRBJ1-1	-	TRBD1
CASSLGAGLSRTQYF	TGCGCCAGCAGCCTTGGGGCAGGTCTCTCACGGACCCAGTACTTC	TRBV5-1	TRBJ2-5	-	-
CASNRDNSPLHF	TGTGCCAGCAACAGAGATAATTCACCCCTCCACTTT	TRBV5-4	TRBJ1-6	-	-
CASKSSGVGEQFF	TGTGCCAGCAAGTCTAGCGGGGTAGGGGAGCAGTTCTTC	TRBV7-9	TRBJ2-1	-	TRBD2
CASSLWTGNTEAFF	TGCGCCAGCAGCTTGTGGACAGGGAACACTGAAGCTTTCTTT	TRBV5-1	TRBJ1-1	-	TRBD1
CASSPQGGGSPLHF	TGTGCCAGTAGTCCGCAGGGGGGCGGGTCACCCCTCCACTTT	TRBV19	TRBJ1-6	-	TRBD1
CASSSLLDGYTF	TGTGCCAGCAGCTCACTATTAGATGGCTACACCTTC	TRBV11-2	TRBJ1-2	-	-
CASSPQGQGAHGYTF	TGTGCCAGCTCACCACAGGGACAGGGGGCCCATGGCTACACCTTC	TRBV18	TRBJ1-2	few	TRBD1
CASSPGPSGGYTF	TGTGCCAGCAGTCCCGGACCTTCGGGAGGCTACACCTTC	TRBV12-3/TRBV12-4	TRBJ1-2	-	-
CASSINPVGAGQETQYF	TGTGCCAGTAGTATTAATCCCGTGGGAGCGGGGCAAGAGACCCAGTACTTC	TRBV19	TRBJ2-5	-	TRBD2
CASSYSRQGNEQYF	TGTGCCAGCAGTTACTCGAGGCAGGGTAACGAGCAGTACTTC	TRBV6-5	TRBJ2-7	-	-
CASTPQGYGYTF	TGTGCCAGCACTCCACAGGGCTATGGCTACACCTTC	TRBV7-9	TRBJ1-2	-	-
CASSLEGAGYGYTF	TGCGCCAGCAGCTTGGAGGGGGCTGGCTATGGCTACACCTTC	TRBV5-1	TRBJ1-2	-	TRBD1
CASSQDSGYGYTF	TGCGCCAGCAGCCAAGATTCGGGGTATGGCTACACCTTC	TRBV4-1	TRBJ1-2	-	-
CATSREVASTDTQYF	TGTGCCACCAGCAGAGAAGTAGCTAGCACAGATACGCAGTATTTT	TRBV15	TRBJ2-3	few	-
CASSVRGAGIFSYGYTF	TGTGCCAGCAGTGTCCGTGGTGCGGGAATCTTTAGCTATGGCTACACCTTC	TRBV6-1	TRBJ1-2	-	-